This T cell receptor beta chain was sequenced for a study of breast tumors, draining lymph nodes, adjacent tissues. General study findings and limits: Data only fit, rather than demonstrated, lymph node origin of most tumor T cells.

The lymph nodes were axillary draining lymph nodes from breast cancer patients. This clonotype was seen at least ten times. Its specificity is not known. TCRdb re-called the multiplex PCR reads with MiXCR, one entry per CDR3 protein. The top ten hold about 2.2% of the sample, which has approximately 130,000 distinct CDR3 sequences, approximately 22% seen once. The CDR3 sequence is 15 residues long. V trimming: 5 bases; J trimming: 8 bases; junction bases outside the gene matches: 8. Germline assignment: CDR1 SEHNR and CDR2 FQNEAQ (reference sequence). Sequencing was performed on axillary lymph node tissue. The V call is TRBV7-9, the J call TRBJ1-6; 8 nucleotides align to TRBD1. This receptor was obtained from a female donor with breast cancer. Some clones in this sample may be carry-over from other donors' samples. The CDR3 coding sequence is TGTGCCAGCAGCCGAGGGGACAGGTTGGATTCACCCCTCCACTTT. It encodes CASSRGDRLDSPLHF.